This T cell receptor beta chain was sequenced for a study of T-cell reconstitution after alpha-beta-depleted transplantation in children. Looked up from germline, CDR1 is SGHTA and CDR2 is FQGNSA. The CDR3 sequence is 14 residues long. Trimming shortened V by 3 bases and J by 4 bases, and 12 bases separated the two germline ends. Unique molecular identifiers tagged the TCRbeta library. Each CDR3 protein is one row after TCRdb ran MiXCR on the PCR reads. The table includes some 640,000 distinct CDR3 sequences, around 16% detected once. This clonotype appeared a few times. The chain uses TRBV7-2 and TRBJ1-2, with D unresolved. This TCR was recovered from a human donor who donated a stem cell graft to a child with acute myeloid leukemia. The input for sequencing was PBMCs from the stem cell graft donor, taken from the stem cell graft. The CDR3, as DNA: TGTGCCAGCAGCTTTACCCCGTCGGCCTATGGCTACACCTTC. Its protein is CASSFTPSAYGYTF. The full variable domain, in which reference TRBV7-2 and TRBJ1-2 provide the parts outside the CDR3, is GAGVSQSPSNKVTEKGKDVELRCDPISGHTALYWYRQSLGQGLEFLIYFQGNSAPDKSGLPSDRFSAERTGGSVSTLTIQRTQQEDSAVYLCASSFTPSAYGYTFGSGTRLTVV.